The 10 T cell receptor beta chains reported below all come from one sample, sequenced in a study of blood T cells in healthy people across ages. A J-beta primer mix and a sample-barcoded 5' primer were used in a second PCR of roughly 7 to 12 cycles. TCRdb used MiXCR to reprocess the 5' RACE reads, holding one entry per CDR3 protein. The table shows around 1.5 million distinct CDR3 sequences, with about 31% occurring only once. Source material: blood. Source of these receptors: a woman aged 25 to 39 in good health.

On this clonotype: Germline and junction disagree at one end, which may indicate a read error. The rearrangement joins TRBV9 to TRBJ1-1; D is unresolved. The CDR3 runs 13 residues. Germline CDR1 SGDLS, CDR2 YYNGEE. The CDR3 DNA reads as TGTGCCTGCAGCGTAGCCCAGAGCAGAGAAGCTTTCTTT. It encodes CACSVAQSREAFF. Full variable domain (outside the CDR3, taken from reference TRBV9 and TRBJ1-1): DSGVTQTPKHLITATGQRVTLRCSPRSGDLSVYWYQQSLDQGLQFLIQYYNGEERAKGNILERFSAQQFPDLHSELNLSSLELGDSALYFCACSVAQSREAFFGQGTRLTVV.

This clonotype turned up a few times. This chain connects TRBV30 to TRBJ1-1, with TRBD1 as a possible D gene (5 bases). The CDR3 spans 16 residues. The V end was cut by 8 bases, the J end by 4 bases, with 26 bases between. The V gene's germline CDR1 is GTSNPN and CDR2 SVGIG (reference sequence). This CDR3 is CALDRDRPTGGTEAFF. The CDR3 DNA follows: TGTGCCCTGGATCGGGACCGACCCACGGGTGGCACTGAAGCTTTCTTT.

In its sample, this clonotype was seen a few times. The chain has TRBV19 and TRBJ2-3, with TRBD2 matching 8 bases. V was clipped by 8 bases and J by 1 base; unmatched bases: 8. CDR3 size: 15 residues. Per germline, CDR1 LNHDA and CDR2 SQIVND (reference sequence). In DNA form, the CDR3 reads TGTGCCAGTCCGCGTAAGCGGGGGCGCACAGATACGCAGTATTTT. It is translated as CASPRKRGRTDTQYF.

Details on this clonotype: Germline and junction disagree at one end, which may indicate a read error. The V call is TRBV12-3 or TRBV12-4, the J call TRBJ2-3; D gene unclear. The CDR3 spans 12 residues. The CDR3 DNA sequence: TGTGCCAGCAGCGTCCTGCCAGATGCGCAGTATTTT. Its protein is CASSVLPDAQYF.

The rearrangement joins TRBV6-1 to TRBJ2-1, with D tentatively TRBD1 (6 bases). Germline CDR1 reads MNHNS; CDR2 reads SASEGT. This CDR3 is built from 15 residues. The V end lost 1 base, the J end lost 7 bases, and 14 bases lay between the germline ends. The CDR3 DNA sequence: TGTGCCAGCAGTGAAGTAAAAGGGGGAGAGAATGAGCAGTTCTTC. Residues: CASSEVKGGENEQFF.

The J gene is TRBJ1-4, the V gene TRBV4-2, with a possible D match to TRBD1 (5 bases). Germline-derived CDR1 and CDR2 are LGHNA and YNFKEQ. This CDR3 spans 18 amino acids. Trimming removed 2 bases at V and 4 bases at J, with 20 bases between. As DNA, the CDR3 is TGTGCCAGCAGCCAAAATGGAGGCCTAAGGGGTGGTAATGAAAAACTGTTTTTT. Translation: CASSQNGGLRGGNEKLFF.

The CDR3 reads CASSSPGTIKGPDTQYF. The CDR3 DNA is TGTGCCAGCAGCTCTCCCGGGACGATTAAAGGTCCAGATACGCAGTATTTT. This chain links TRBV7-9 with TRBJ2-3; D is possibly TRBD1 or TRBD2 (5 bases each). V was trimmed by 4 bases and J by 4 bases, leaving 21 bases between them. There are 17 residues in the CDR3. Germline CDR1 and CDR2: SEHNR and FQNEAQ (reference sequence). Full variable domain (outside the CDR3, taken from reference TRBV7-9 and TRBJ2-3): DTGVSQNPRHKITKRGQNVTFRCDPISEHNRLYWYRQTLGQGPEFLTYFQNEAQLEKSRLLSDRFSAERPKGSFSTLEIQRTEQGDSAMYLCASSSPGTIKGPDTQYFGPGTRLTVL.

The CDR3, as DNA: TGCAGTGCTAGAGATTGGCGGGAGGGTCACTACGAGCAGTACTTC. Its translation is CSARDWREGHYEQYF. The chain uses TRBV20-1 and TRBJ2-7; TRBD2 agrees at 9 bases. The length of the CDR3 is 15 residues. Germline V gene sequence: CDR1 DFQATT, CDR2 SNEGSKA (reference sequence). Germline trimming cut 0 bases from V and 3 bases from J; bases unmatched to any gene: 6.

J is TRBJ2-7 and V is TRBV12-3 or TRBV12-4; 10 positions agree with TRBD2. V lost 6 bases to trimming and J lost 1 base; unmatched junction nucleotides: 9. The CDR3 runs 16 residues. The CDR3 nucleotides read TGTGCCAGCAGCTTGGGTTCTAGCGGGGGTTCCTACGAGCAGTACTTC. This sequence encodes CASSLGSSGGSYEQYF.

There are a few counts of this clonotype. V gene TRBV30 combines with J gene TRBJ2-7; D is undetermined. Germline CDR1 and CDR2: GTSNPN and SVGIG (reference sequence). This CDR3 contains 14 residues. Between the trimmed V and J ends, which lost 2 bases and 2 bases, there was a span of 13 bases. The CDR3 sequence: CAWSLRRLAYEQYF. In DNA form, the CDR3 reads TGTGCCTGGAGTCTGCGGAGACTTGCCTACGAGCAGTACTTC. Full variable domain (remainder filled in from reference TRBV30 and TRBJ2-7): SQTIHQWPATLVQPVGSPLSLECTVEGTSNPNLYWYRQAAGRGLQLLFYSVGIGQISSEVPQNLSASRPQDRQFILSSKKLLLSDSGFYLCAWSLRRLAYEQYFGPGTRLTVT.